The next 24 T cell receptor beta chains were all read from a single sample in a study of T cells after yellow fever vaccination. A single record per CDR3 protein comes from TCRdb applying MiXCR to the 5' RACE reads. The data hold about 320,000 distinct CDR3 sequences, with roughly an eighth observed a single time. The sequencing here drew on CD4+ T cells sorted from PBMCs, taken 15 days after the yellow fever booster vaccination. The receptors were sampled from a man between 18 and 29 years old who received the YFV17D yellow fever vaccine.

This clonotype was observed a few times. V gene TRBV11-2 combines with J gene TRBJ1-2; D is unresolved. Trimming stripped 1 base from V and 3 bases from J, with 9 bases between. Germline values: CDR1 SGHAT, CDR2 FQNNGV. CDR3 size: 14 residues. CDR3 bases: TGTGCCAGCAGCTTAGGTCCGATAGACTATGGCTACACCTTC. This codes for CASSLGPIDYGYTF.

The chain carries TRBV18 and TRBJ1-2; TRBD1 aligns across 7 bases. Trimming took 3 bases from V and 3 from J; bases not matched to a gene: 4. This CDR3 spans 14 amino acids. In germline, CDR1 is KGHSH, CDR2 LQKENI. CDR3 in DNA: TGTGCCAGCTCACCCGACGGACAGGACTATGGCTACACCTTC. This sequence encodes CASSPDGQDYGYTF.

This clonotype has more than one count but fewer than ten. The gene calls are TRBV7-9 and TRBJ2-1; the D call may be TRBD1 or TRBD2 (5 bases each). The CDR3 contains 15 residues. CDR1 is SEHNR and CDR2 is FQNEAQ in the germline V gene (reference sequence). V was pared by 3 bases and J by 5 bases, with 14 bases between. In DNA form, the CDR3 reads TGTGCCAGCAGCTTTCAAGCGGACAACCACAATGAGCAGTTCTTC. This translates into CASSFQADNHNEQFF.

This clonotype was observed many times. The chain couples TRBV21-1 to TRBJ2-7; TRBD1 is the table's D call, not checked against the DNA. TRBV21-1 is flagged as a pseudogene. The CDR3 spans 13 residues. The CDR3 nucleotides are TGTGCCAGCAGTCGACAGGATTCCTACGAGCAGTACTTC. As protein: CASSRQDSYEQYF.

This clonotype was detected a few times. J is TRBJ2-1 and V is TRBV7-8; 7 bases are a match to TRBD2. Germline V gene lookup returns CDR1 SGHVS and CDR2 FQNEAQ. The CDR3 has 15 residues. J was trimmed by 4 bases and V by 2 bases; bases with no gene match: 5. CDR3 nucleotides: TGTGCCAGCAGCTTAAGGGAGGGCGGATACAATGAGCAGTTCTTC. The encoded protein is CASSLREGGYNEQFF.

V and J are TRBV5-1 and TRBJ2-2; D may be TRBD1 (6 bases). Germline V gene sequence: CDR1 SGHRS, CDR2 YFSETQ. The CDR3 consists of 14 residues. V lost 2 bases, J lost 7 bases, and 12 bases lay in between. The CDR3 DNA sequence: TGCGCCAGCAGCTTTAGGGGGTCCGGCGGGGAGCTGTTTTTT. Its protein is CASSFRGSGGELFF.

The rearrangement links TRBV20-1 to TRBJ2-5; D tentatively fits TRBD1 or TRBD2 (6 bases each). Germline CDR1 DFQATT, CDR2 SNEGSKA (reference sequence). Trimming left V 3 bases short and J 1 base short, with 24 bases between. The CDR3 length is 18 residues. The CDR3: CSASSSGAGSLLQETQYF. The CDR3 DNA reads TGCAGTGCTAGTAGCTCGGGGGCCGGTTCTTTACTCCAAGAGACCCAGTACTTC.

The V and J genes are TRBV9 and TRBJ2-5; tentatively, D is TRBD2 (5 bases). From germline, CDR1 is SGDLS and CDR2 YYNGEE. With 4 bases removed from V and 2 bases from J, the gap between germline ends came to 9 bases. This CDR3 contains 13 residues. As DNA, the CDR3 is TGTGCCAGCAGCACTAGAAATCAAGAGACCCAGTACTTC. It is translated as CASSTRNQETQYF. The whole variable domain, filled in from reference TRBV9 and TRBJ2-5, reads DSGVTQTPKHLITATGQRVTLRCSPRSGDLSVYWYQQSLDQGLQFLIQYYNGEERAKGNILERFSAQQFPDLHSELNLSSLELGDSALYFCASSTRNQETQYFGPGTRLLVL.

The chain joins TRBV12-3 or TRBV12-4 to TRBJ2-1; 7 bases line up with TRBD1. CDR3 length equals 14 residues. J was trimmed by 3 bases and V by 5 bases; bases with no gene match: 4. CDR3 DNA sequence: TGTGCCAGCAGTCCCCGACAGGGCTACAATGAGCAGTTCTTC. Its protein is CASSPRQGYNEQFF.

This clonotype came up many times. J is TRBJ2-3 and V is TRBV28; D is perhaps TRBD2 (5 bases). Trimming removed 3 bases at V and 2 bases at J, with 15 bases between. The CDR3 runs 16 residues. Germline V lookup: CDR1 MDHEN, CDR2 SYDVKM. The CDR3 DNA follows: TGTGCCAGCAGTTTTATTGAGGGTGCCCCCACAGATACGCAGTATTTT. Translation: CASSFIEGAPTDTQYF.

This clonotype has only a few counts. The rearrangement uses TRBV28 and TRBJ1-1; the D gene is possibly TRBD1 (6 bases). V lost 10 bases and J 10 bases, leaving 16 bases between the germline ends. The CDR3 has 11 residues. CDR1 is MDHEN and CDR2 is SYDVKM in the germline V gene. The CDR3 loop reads CAIRGRWGAFF. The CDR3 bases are TGTGCCATCAGGGGCCGTTGGGGAGCTTTCTTT.

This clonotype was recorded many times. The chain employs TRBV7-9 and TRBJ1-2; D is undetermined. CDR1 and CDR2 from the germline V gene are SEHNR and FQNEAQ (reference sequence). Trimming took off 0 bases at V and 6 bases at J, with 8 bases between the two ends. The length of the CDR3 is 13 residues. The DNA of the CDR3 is TGTGCCAGCAGCTTAGCGGATACCGATGGCTACACCTTC. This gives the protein CASSLADTDGYTF. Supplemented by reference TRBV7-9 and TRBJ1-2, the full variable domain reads DTGVSQNPRHKITKRGQNVTFRCDPISEHNRLYWYRQTLGQGPEFLTYFQNEAQLEKSRLLSDRFSAERPKGSFSTLEIQRTEQGDSAMYLCASSLADTDGYTFGSGTRLTVV.

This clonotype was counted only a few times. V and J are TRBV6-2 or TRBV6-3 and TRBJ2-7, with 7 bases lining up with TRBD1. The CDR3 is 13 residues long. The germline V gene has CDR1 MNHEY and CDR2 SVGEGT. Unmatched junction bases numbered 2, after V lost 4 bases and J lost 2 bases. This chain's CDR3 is CASSFGTAYEQYF. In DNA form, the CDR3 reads TGTGCCAGCAGTTTCGGGACAGCCTACGAGCAGTACTTC.

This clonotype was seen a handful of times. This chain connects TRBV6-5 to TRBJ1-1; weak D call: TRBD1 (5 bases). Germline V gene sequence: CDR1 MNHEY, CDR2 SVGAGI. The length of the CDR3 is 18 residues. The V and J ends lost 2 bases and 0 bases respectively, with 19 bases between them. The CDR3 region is CASSYTLGGGVLNTEAFF. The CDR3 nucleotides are TGTGCCAGCAGTTACACACTGGGGGGAGGGGTCTTGAACACTGAAGCTTTCTTT.

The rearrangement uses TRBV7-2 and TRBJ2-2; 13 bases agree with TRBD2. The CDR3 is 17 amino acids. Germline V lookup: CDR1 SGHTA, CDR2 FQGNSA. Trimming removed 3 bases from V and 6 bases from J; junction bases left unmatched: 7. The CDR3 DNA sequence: TGTGCCAGCAGCTTGGCGGGACTAGCGGGGATCCCCGGGGAGCTGTTTTTT. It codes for CASSLAGLAGIPGELFF.

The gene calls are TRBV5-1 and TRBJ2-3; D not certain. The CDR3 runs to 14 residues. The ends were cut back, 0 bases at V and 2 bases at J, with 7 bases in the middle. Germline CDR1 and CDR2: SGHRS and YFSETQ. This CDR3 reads CASSLAETTDTQYF. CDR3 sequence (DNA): TGCGCCAGCAGCTTGGCCGAAACCACAGATACGCAGTATTTT.

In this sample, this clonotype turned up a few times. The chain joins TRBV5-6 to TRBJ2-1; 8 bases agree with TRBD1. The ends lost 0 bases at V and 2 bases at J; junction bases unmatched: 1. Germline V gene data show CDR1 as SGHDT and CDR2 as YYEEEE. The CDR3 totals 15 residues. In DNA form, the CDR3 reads TGTGCCAGCAGCTTGGAGACAGGGGCCTACAATGAGCAGTTCTTC. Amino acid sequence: CASSLETGAYNEQFF.

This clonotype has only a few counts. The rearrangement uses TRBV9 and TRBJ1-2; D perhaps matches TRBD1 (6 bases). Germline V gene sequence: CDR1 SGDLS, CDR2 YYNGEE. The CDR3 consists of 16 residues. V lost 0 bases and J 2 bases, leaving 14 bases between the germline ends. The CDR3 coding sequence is TGTGCCAGCAGCGTAGGGGGGCAGGGCCTAAACTATGGCTACACCTTC. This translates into CASSVGGQGLNYGYTF.

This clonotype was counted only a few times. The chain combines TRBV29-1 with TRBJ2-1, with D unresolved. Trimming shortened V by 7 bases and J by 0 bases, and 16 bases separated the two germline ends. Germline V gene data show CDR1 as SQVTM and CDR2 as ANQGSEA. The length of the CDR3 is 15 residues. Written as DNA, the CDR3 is TGCAGCGGTGTTCATCCCGGCAGCTCCTACAATGAGCAGTTCTTC. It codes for CSGVHPGSSYNEQFF.

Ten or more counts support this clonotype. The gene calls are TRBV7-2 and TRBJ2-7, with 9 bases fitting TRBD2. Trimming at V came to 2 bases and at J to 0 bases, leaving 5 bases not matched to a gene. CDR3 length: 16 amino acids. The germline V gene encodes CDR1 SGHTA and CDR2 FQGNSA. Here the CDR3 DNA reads TGTGCCAGCAGCTTAAGTAGCGGGGGAGTCTCCTACGAGCAGTACTTC. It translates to CASSLSSGGVSYEQYF. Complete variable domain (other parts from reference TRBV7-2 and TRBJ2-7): GAGVSQSPSNKVTEKGKDVELRCDPISGHTALYWYRQSLGQGLEFLIYFQGNSAPDKSGLPSDRFSAERTGGSVSTLTIQRTQQEDSAVYLCASSLSSGGVSYEQYFGPGTRLTVT.

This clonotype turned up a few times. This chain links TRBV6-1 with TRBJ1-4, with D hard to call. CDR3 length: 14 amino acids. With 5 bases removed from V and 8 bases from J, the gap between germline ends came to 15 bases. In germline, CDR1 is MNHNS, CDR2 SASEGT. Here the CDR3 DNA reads TGTGCCAGCAGTCCTCAGCAAGCGTGGGAAAAACTGTTTTTT. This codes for CASSPQQAWEKLFF.

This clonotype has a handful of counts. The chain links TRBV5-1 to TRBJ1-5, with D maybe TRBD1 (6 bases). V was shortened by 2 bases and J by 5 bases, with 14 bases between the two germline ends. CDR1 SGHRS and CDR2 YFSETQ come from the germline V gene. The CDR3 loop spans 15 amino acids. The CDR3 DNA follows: TGCGCCAGCAGCTTCAACGGGGGGCGCGATCAGCCCCAGCATTTT. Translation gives CASSFNGGRDQPQHF.

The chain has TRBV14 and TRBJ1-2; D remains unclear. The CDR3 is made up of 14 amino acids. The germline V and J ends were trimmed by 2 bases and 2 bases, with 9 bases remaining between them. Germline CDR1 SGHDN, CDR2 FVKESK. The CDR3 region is CASSQQGPNYGYTF. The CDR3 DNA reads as TGTGCCAGCAGCCAACAAGGGCCCAACTATGGCTACACCTTC.

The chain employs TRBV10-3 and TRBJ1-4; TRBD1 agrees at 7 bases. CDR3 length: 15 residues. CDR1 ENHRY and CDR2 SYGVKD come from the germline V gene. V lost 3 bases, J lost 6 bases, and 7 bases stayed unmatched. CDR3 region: CAISERQGGDEKLFF. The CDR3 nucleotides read TGTGCCATCAGTGAAAGACAGGGAGGTGATGAAAAACTGTTTTTT.